The present T cell receptor (beta chain) was sequenced within a study of T cell responses to AZD1222 COVID-19 vaccine. Study details: Pooling was applied to second doses at about 4 or about 12 weeks. General study findings and limits: Repertoire sampling was restricted to post-peak T cell response timepoints. Clonal diversity was possibly underestimated, and white British individuals and females predominated among donors.

Profiling relied on immunoSEQ multiplex PCR, and the TCRdb table lists in-frame clones only, not all of them. Here the sample spans around 200,000 clones, about 86% being singletons. V shed 2 bases and J shed 2 bases, with 9 bases lying between them. CDR3 length equals 14 residues. Germline lookup yields CDR1 LGHDT and CDR2 YNNKEL (reference sequence). This clone has a handful of counts. What it binds is not known. The chain couples TRBV3-1 (or the pseudogene TRBV3-2) to TRBJ1-1; TRBD1 might be the D (6 bases). This TCR was recovered from an adult in good health. The sequenced sample was peripheral blood, obtained on day 0 of AZD1222 vaccination. CDR3 in DNA: TGTGCCAGCAGCCAACAGGGGACAAACACTGAAGCTTTCTTT. As protein: CASSQQGTNTEAFF.